Below are 2 T cell receptor beta chains sequenced from a single sample in a study of blood T cell repertoires in COVID-19. Clones were sequenced by immunoSEQ multiplex PCR, and TCRdb holds only the in-frame ones, with some missing. This table holds about 200,000 clones, 70% to 90% found once. Specimen: peripheral blood. Receptor source: a woman aged 45-65 years with COVID-19, enrolled during active disease.

Worth noting for this clone: This sample also contains other DNA sequences that code for the same CDR3. The J gene is TRBJ2-7, the V gene TRBV20-1; D not certain. This CDR3 is built from 11 residues. Trimming took off 1 base at V and 3 bases at J, with 4 bases between the two ends. Germline CDR1 reads DFQATT; CDR2 reads SNEGSKA (reference sequence). CDR3 in amino acids: CSARGGYEQYF. The DNA for the CDR3 is TGCAGTGCTAGAGGAGGCTACGAGCAGTACTTC.

The gene calls are TRBV4-2 and TRBJ2-3; 8 positions match TRBD2. Losses at the gene ends were 1 base for V and 2 bases for J; bases not matched to a gene: 5. The CDR3 is 16 amino acids. Germline CDR1 LGHNA, CDR2 YNFKEQ. The CDR3 region is CASSQAPAGDTDTQYF. The CDR3 coding sequence is TGTGCCAGCAGCCAAGCGCCAGCGGGGGACACAGATACGCAGTATTTT.